This TCR beta chain was found in a study of early T cells in non-severe SARS-CoV-2 infection. Across the whole study: Chains were unpaired, as sequencing was done on bulk RNA from unsorted whole blood.

General study results and limits: Private and CD4 specificities were missed by VDJdb matching, which favored anti-spike CD8 responses.

Researchers attached unique molecular identifiers to individual cDNA molecules. Each CDR3 protein is one row after TCRdb ran MiXCR on the 5' RACE reads. Of about 72,000 distinct CDR3 sequences in the sample, less than 9.5% are singletons; the top ten hold more than 2.5%. This clonotype showed up many times. Its cognate antigen is unknown. Germline V gene lookup returns CDR1 MDHEN and CDR2 SYDVKM. The CDR3 is made up of 16 amino acids. The V gene lost 5 bases and the J gene lost 0 bases, with 17 bases spanning the gap. Sequenced material: whole blood. This TCR derives from an adult who was a healthcare worker with PCR-confirmed SARS-CoV-2 infection or an uninfected control (not recorded which). The chain links TRBV28 to TRBJ2-7; TRBD1 or TRBD2 may be the D gene (5 bases each). CDR3 protein: CASSATRGRNSYEQYF. CDR3 sequence (DNA): TGTGCCAGCAGTGCCACCCGGGGACGGAACTCCTACGAGCAGTACTTC.